This T cell receptor beta chain was profiled in a study of T cell responses to AZD1222 COVID-19 vaccine. For the study at large: Doses given second, at about 4 or about 12 weeks, were pooled.

The assay was immunoSEQ multiplex PCR, and TCRdb's table has in-frame clones only and misses some. The sample records 85,000 to 100,000 clones, under 95% being singletons. This CDR3 region has 13 residues. Germline CDR1 is SGHDN and CDR2 is FVKESK. V was clipped by 3 bases and J by 1 base, with 6 bases between them. This receptor was obtained from an adult in good health. The sequenced sample was peripheral blood, obtained on day 0 of AZD1222 vaccination. This sequence joins TRBV14 and TRBJ1-1; unclear D gene. The DNA of the CDR3 is TGTGCCAGCAGCCAGTGGGAGAACACTGAAGCTTTCTTT. Amino acid sequence: CASSQWENTEAFF.